This T cell receptor (beta chain) was captured by sequencing in a study of PD-1 blockade in classical Hodgkin lymphoma. The CDR3 spans 18 residues. CDR1 SGHRS and CDR2 YFSETQ come from the germline V gene. Trimming pared 0 bases from V and 0 bases from J, leaving 16 bases between. A remark on this clone: The antigen is unknown.

The study's findings and limits: At baseline, newly diagnosed patients reportedly showed less TCR diversity than healthy donors. Complete responders possessed baseline diversity comparable to newly diagnosed patients. Patients with an early start, nivolumab under 1 year after ASCT, were excluded.

Every patient relapsed after autologous stem cell transplantation, and brentuximab vedotin exposure varied. Only in-frame clones appear in the TCRdb table, and some are missing; sequencing was by immunoSEQ multiplex PCR. The profile shows roughly 60,000 clones, 88% of them singletons. This clonotype originated in a human donor with classical Hodgkin lymphoma. The V gene is TRBV5-1, the J gene TRBJ1-3, with D perhaps matching TRBD1 (5 bases). The source was peripheral blood mononuclear cells (PBMCs), collected before the second cycle of nivolumab. The CDR3 spells CASSLAVRGGASGNTIYF. The CDR3 DNA reads TGCGCCAGCAGCTTGGCGGTTCGCGGGGGAGCCTCTGGAAACACCATATATTTT.